This T cell receptor beta chain stems from a study of T cells in Graves' hyperthyroidism and ophthalmopathy. Findings of the study overall: Ophthalmopathy got predicted by the model a median around 6.6 months before its onset. Using 13 V-J features, a model discriminated ophthalmopathy from stable hyperthyroidism.

This clonotype was seen ten or more times. Its specificity is not known. Regions amplified from RNA transcripts were the TCR beta CDR3 regions. In the first-round RT-PCR of the TCR CDR3, the HTBI primer set was used. TCRdb used MiXCR to reprocess the multiplex PCR reads, holding one entry per CDR3 protein. In the table there are almost 600,000 distinct CDR3 sequences, around 14% of which are singletons. The ends lost 5 bases at V and 5 bases at J; junction bases unmatched: 5. The CDR3 totals 14 residues. Per germline, CDR1 PRHDT and CDR2 FYEKMQ (reference sequence). The blood sample dates from first hyperthyroidism diagnosis, preceding any ophthalmopathy symptoms.

This receptor was taken from a woman in her twenties or thirties with Graves' hyperthyroidism that later progressed to Graves' ophthalmopathy. V and J are TRBV13 and TRBJ2-7; 11 positions agree with TRBD2. The sample comprised blood. The CDR3 bases are TGTGCCAGCAGCCCCTCGGGACTAGCGGACGAGCAGTACTTC. Translating it yields CASSPSGLADEQYF.